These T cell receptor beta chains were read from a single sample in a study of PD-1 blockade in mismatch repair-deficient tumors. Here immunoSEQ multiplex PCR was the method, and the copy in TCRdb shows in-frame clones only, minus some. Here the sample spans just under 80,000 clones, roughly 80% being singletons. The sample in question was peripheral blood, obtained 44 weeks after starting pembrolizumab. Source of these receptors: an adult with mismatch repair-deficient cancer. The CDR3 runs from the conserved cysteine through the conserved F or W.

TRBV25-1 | CASSLFLGGLTYNEQFF
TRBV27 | CASSFDRGRGGYTF
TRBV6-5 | CASSWDRSYGYTF
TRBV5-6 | CASSREDNEQFF
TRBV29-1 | CSVPIEGYGYTF
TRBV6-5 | CASSFRDRTGELFF
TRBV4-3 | CASSQAGDQETQYF
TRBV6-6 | CASSLQGYTEAFF
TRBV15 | CATSRVGDRGGTEAFF
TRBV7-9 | CASSSSRDRGYHEQYF
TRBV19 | CASSSRPPGTQTSTDTQYF
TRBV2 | CASRGDRGNYGYTF
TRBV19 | CASSLRGAGYLSHSYNEQFF
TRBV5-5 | CASSLETSGTDTQYF
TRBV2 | CASSEQGLAAYNEQFF
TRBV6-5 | CASTYRPGSSYEQYF
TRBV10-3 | CAISESFRGQGRPQHF
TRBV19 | CASSIGAGGPYEQYF
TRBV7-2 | CASSQELLETDTQYF
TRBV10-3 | CAISTGDPNQPQHF
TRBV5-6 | CASSLRTGGYNEQFF
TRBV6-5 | CASKRGQSSGNTIYF
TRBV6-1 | CASNLGGAKGETQYF
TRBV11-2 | CASSLDRGRRTSGPLEQYF
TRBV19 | CASSPQNEVFSGSYYNEQFF
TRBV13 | CASSFRSSEAFF
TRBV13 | CASSLGLASGDNEQFF
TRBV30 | CAWSVLAGEVVKNIQYF
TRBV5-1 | CASSSRAGVADTQYF
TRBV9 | CASSSLGRGYTF
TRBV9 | CASSVAPAGYEQYF
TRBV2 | CASREYLGTEQFF
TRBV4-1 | CASSQGTGSLHYEQYF
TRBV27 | CASSSLRDRAETQYF
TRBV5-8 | CASSLGAQETQYF
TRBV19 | CASSFREGARYNEQFF
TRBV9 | CASSPRLNTEAFF
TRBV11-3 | CASRLGVYNEQFF
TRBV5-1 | CASSHAGEYGYTF
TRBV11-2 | CASSLDRGAYGYTF
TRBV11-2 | CASSPTAGMNF
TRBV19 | CASSPRDRGTDTQYF
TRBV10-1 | CASSESGDPTDTQYF
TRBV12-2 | CASRLRPTVTDTQYF
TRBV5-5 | CASSLNLVSEKLFF
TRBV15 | CATSREITDTQYF
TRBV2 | CASRPSGANEQYF
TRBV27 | CASNVRGPNTGELFF
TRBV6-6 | CASSTTPNTEAFF
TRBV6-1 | CASSPQGASKNIQYF
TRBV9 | CASSVARRTGIYGYTF